Each of the 17 T cell receptor beta chains below was sequenced from the same sample in a study of OX40 agonist ivuxolimab in advanced cancers. TCRdb's table, derived via immunoSEQ multiplex PCR, lists solely in-frame clones and lacks some. The repertoire holds about 19,000 clones, about 73% seen once, with more than 30% in the top ten. Sequencing used CD4+ or CD8+ T cells sorted from blood, obtained in a trial of the OX40 agonist ivuxolimab. Source of these receptors: an adult with an advanced solid tumor such as melanoma, head and neck, liver or kidney cancer.

The chain links TRBV2 to TRBJ2-2; 16 bases are a match to TRBD2. Germline V lookup: CDR1 SNHLY, CDR2 FYNNEI. The J segment lost 3 bases and the V segment lost 7 bases, leaving 11 bases of the junction unmatched. The CDR3 is 19 residues long. CDR3 sequence reads: CASTTSGTSGRAHTGELFF. CDR3 sequence (DNA): TGTGCCAGCACCACCTCCGGGACTAGCGGGAGGGCCCACACCGGGGAGCTGTTTTTT.

The rearrangement joins TRBV9 to TRBJ2-1; the match to TRBD2 covers 7 bases. Germline V CDR1 and CDR2: SGDLS, YYNGEE. The CDR3 totals 17 residues. After removal of 0 bases from V and 0 bases from J, the junction contained 6 bases not matched to a gene. The CDR3 bases are TGTGCCAGCAGCGTAGATCCTAGCGGCAACTCCTACAATGAGCAGTTCTTC. Translated: CASSVDPSGNSYNEQFF.

V gene TRBV4-1 combines with J gene TRBJ1-2; 10 positions match TRBD1. After removal of 4 bases from V and 4 bases from J, the junction contained 9 bases not matched to a gene. There are 16 residues in the CDR3. Germline V gene lookup returns CDR1 MGHRA and CDR2 YSYEKL. The CDR3 DNA is TGCGCCAGCAGCCCAGACGTCGGGACAGGGGTCTATGGCTACACCTTC. It is translated as CASSPDVGTGVYGYTF.

The rearrangement joins TRBV30 to TRBJ2-1, with 11 positions matching TRBD1. Germline V CDR1 and CDR2: GTSNPN, SVGIG (reference sequence). There are 14 residues in the CDR3. Trimming cost V 7 bases and J 6 bases; bases outside gene matches: 8. In nucleotides, the CDR3 is TGTGCCTCCGCCGGGACAGGGGGTCTCAATGAGCAGTTCTTC. Amino acid sequence: CASAGTGGLNEQFF.

V gene TRBV4-1 combines with J gene TRBJ2-5, with 12 bases that match TRBD2. Germline V gives CDR1 MGHRA, CDR2 YSYEKL. CDR3 size: 18 residues. Losses at the gene ends were 1 base for V and 2 bases for J; bases not matched to a gene: 8. This CDR3 reads CASSQGYGLAGLQETQYF. CDR3 sequence (DNA): TGCGCCAGCAGCCAAGGATACGGACTAGCGGGGTTACAAGAGACCCAGTACTTC.

The chain is built from TRBV28 and TRBJ2-1, with D unresolved. Germline V gene data show CDR1 as MDHEN and CDR2 as SYDVKM. Deletions cut 1 base from V and 6 bases from J, with 13 bases between. The CDR3 runs 15 residues. For the CDR3, the DNA is TGTGCCAGCAGTTTATTAAGGTTGACCTCCAATGAGCAGTTCTTC. The encoded protein is CASSLLRLTSNEQFF.

This sequence joins TRBV27 and TRBJ2-5; TRBD2 is a possible D gene (6 bases). The CDR3 is 16 residues long. The ends were cut back, 5 bases at V and 2 bases at J, with 18 bases in the middle. The germline V gene has CDR1 MNHEY and CDR2 SMNVEV (reference sequence). This CDR3 is CASSRALAPLQETQYF. For the CDR3, the DNA is TGTGCCAGCAGTCGGGCTCTAGCGCCCCTACAAGAGACCCAGTACTTC.

V gene TRBV5-5 combines with J gene TRBJ2-7; unclear D gene. Looked up from germline, CDR1 is SGHKS and CDR2 is YYEKEE (reference sequence). Trimming stripped 0 bases from V and 3 bases from J, with 10 bases between. The CDR3 consists of 14 residues. CDR3: CASSLGVGLYEQYF. The DNA for the CDR3 is TGTGCCAGCAGCTTGGGGGTAGGGCTCTACGAGCAGTACTTC.

The rearrangement joins TRBV7-1 to TRBJ1-3; D possibly corresponds to TRBD1 (5 bases). TRBV7-1 is identified as an open reading frame with a role that is uncertain. V was shortened by 4 bases and J by 4 bases, with 11 bases between the two germline ends. This CDR3 is 14 amino acids long. CDR3 in amino acids: CASSLDGDGNTIYF. Written as DNA, the CDR3 is TGTGCCAGCAGCTTAGATGGGGACGGAAACACCATATATTTT.

The chain links TRBV11-2 to TRBJ2-5, with D possibly being TRBD2 (6 bases). The V end lost 5 bases, the J end lost 5 bases, and 18 bases lay between the germline ends. Per the germline V gene, CDR1 is SGHAT and CDR2 is FQNNGV. The CDR3 has 15 residues. The DNA for the CDR3 is TGTGCCAGCAGCGTGGGAGGCGGGGCACGGGAGACCCAGTACTTC. It encodes CASSVGGGARETQYF.

The V gene is TRBV2, the J gene TRBJ2-7, with 11 bases lining up with TRBD1. V lost 2 bases to trimming and J lost 4 bases; unmatched junction nucleotides: 7. The CDR3 is made up of 16 amino acids. Germline CDR1 and CDR2: SNHLY and FYNNEI. The DNA of the CDR3 is TGTGCCAGCAGTGAAAGGACAGGGGGCTCGAGTTACGAGCAGTACTTC. Protein: CASSERTGGSSYEQYF.

The rearrangement uses TRBV7-9 and TRBJ2-7; 8 nucleotides agree with TRBD1. Trimming removed 5 bases from V and 2 bases from J; junction bases left unmatched: 14. The CDR3 is 17 residues long. The V gene's germline CDR1 is SEHNR and CDR2 FQNEAQ (reference sequence). CDR3 amino acids: CASSTSFNRGKTYEQYF. CDR3 in DNA: TGTGCCAGCAGCACAAGCTTTAACAGGGGGAAGACCTACGAGCAGTACTTC. Filled out from reference TRBV7-9 and TRBJ2-7, the complete variable domain reads DTGVSQNPRHKITKRGQNVTFRCDPISEHNRLYWYRQTLGQGPEFLTYFQNEAQLEKSRLLSDRFSAERPKGSFSTLEIQRTEQGDSAMYLCASSTSFNRGKTYEQYFGPGTRLTVT.

The chain is built from TRBV27 and TRBJ2-7; the match to TRBD1 covers 7 bases. Looked up from germline, CDR1 is MNHEY and CDR2 is SMNVEV (reference sequence). V trimming: 0 bases; J trimming: 3 bases; junction bases outside the gene matches: 8. The CDR3 length is 16 residues. Here the CDR3 DNA reads TGTGCCAGCAGTTTATCGTGGACAGGTGGCATCTACGAGCAGTACTTC. Its translation: CASSLSWTGGIYEQYF.

The rearrangement joins TRBV9 to TRBJ2-1; no firm D call. CDR1 is SGDLS, CDR2 YYNGEE, per germline. The CDR3 contains 15 residues. V was clipped by 5 bases and J by 0 bases, with 12 bases between them. CDR3 residues: CASSLTGFSYNEQFF. In nucleotides, the CDR3 is TGTGCCAGCAGTCTAACCGGATTCTCCTACAATGAGCAGTTCTTC.

The CDR3 here is CASSFRGGANEQFF. The DNA for the CDR3 is TGTGCCAGCAGTTTCCGTGGGGGGGCTAATGAGCAGTTCTTC. The chain combines TRBV27 with TRBJ2-1; D may be TRBD2 (7 bases). Germline-derived CDR1 and CDR2 are MNHEY and SMNVEV (reference sequence). The V and J ends lost 3 bases and 7 bases respectively, with 13 bases between them. CDR3 length: 14 residues.

The chain uses TRBV29-1 and TRBJ1-1, with a possible D match to TRBD1 (6 bases). Germline-derived CDR1 and CDR2 are SQVTM and ANQGSEA. The CDR3 is 14 residues long. The V end was cut by 4 bases, the J end by 1 base, with 13 bases between. The CDR3 loop reads CSVVGGMGNTEAFF. The CDR3 nucleotides read TGCAGCGTTGTAGGGGGAATGGGGAACACTGAAGCTTTCTTT.

V is TRBV6-5 and J is TRBJ1-2, with unresolved D. Trimming cost V 0 bases and J 3 bases, with 8 bases left between them. This CDR3 has 14 amino acids. CDR1 is MNHEY and CDR2 is SVGAGI in the germline V gene. CDR3 region: CASSYSRADYGYTF. The CDR3, as DNA: TGTGCCAGCAGTTACTCACGGGCCGACTATGGCTACACCTTC.